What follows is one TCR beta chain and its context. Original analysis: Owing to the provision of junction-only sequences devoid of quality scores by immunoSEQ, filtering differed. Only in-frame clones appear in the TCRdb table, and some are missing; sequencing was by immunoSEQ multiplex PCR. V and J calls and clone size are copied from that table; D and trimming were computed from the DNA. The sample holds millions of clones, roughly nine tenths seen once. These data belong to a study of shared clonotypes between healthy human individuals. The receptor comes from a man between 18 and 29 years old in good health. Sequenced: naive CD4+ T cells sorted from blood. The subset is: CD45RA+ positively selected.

CDR3 sequence (DNA): TGTGCCAGCAGCTTTCCGACAGAAACTAACTATGGCTACACCTTC. Translating gives CASSFPTETNYGYTF. The chain recombines TRBV5-4 with TRBJ1-2; a possible D gene is TRBD1 (5 bases). This CDR3 has 15 residues. V shed 2 bases and J shed 0 bases, with 11 bases lying between them. Germline assignment: CDR1 SGHNT and CDR2 YYREEE (reference sequence).